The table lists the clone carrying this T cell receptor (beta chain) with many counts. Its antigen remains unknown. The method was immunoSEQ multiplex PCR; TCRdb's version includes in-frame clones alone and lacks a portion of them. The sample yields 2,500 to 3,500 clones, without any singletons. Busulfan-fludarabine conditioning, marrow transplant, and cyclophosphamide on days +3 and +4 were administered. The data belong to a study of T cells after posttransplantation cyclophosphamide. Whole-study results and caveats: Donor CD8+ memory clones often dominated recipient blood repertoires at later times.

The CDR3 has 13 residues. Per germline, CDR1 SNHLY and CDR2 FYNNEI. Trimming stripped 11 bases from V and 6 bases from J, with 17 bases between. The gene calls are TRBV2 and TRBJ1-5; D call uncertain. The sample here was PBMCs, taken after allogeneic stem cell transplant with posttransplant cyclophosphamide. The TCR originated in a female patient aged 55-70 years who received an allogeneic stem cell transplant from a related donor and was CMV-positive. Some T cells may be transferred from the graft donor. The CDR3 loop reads CAGGLTDAQPQHF. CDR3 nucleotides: TGTGCCGGTGGACTTACAGACGCTCAGCCCCAGCATTTT.